One sample yielded the 18 T cell receptor beta chains listed below, sequenced in a study of blood T cell repertoires in COVID-19. Clones were sequenced by immunoSEQ multiplex PCR, and TCRdb holds only the in-frame ones, with some missing. The sample lists about 220,000 clones; around 84% were seen once. Material: peripheral blood. These receptors came from a man in his fifties or sixties with active or convalescent COVID-19.

This clone came up a few times. This chain uses TRBV6-5 with TRBJ2-7; TRBD1 is a possible D gene (6 bases). This CDR3 spans 15 amino acids. Germline CDR1 MNHEY, CDR2 SVGAGI. V dropped 4 bases and J dropped 3 bases, with 16 bases sitting between them. CDR3 sequence reads: CASSFRDKPVYEQYV. CDR3 coding DNA: TGTGCCAGCAGTTTTCGGGACAAGCCCGTCTACGAGCAGTACGTC.

The V call is TRBV5-1, the J call TRBJ2-1; 9 bases are a match to TRBD1. CDR1 and CDR2 (germline): SGHRS, YFSETQ. Germline trimming cut 4 bases from V and 4 bases from J; bases unmatched to any gene: 6. CDR3 length equals 15 residues. The CDR3 nucleotides are TGCGCCAGCAGCCCCGACAGGGGGGTTTACAATGAGCAGTTCTTC. Protein: CASSPDRGVYNEQFF. Full variable domain (outside the CDR3, taken from reference TRBV5-1 and TRBJ2-1): KAGVTQTPRYLIKTRGQQVTLSCSPISGHRSVSWYQQTPGQGLQFLFEYFSETQRNKGNFPGRFSGRQFSNSRSEMNVSTLELGDSALYLCASSPDRGVYNEQFFGPGTRLTVL.

This clone occurred once. The gene calls are TRBV6-5 and TRBJ2-2; TRBD1 agrees at 8 bases. Unmatched junction bases numbered 8, after V lost 8 bases and J lost 3 bases. The CDR3 extends over 15 amino acids. Germline CDR1 and CDR2: MNHEY and SVGAGI. CDR3 residues: CASCRQGQDTGELFF. Written as DNA, the CDR3 is TGTGCCAGCTGCCGACAGGGACAGGACACCGGGGAGCTGTTTTTT.

As to this clone: Different DNA sequences within this sample yield the same CDR3. The V call is TRBV5-1, the J call TRBJ1-1; D is unresolved. The ends were cut back, 4 bases at V and 1 base at J, with 11 bases in the middle. The CDR3 covers 14 residues. Germline V gene sequence: CDR1 SGHRS, CDR2 YFSETQ. CDR3 loop: CASSRGTGNTEAFF. In DNA, the CDR3 is TGCGCCAGCAGCCGTGGTACGGGGAACACTGAAGCTTTCTTT.

This clone has only a few counts. The chain has TRBV29-1 and TRBJ2-7; TRBD1 aligns across 8 bases. This CDR3 region has 12 residues. Trimming at V came to 6 bases and at J to 5 bases, leaving 6 bases not matched to a gene. Germline CDR1 reads SQVTM; CDR2 reads ANQGSEA. CDR3 coding DNA: TGCAGCGTCAGCAGGGGGCGTAACGAGCAGTACTTC. This translates into CSVSRGRNEQYF.

The chain has TRBV20-1 and TRBJ2-7; D not resolved. The germline CDR1 and CDR2 sequences are DFQATT and SNEGSKA (reference sequence). The CDR3 spans 11 residues. The V gene lost 3 bases and the J gene lost 8 bases, with 11 bases spanning the gap. CDR3 DNA: TGCAGTGCTAGTGATGTTCGTCAGCAGTACTTC. Its protein is CSASDVRQQYF.

The chain recombines TRBV6-2 or TRBV6-3 with TRBJ2-7; D gene ambiguous. V was shortened by 5 bases and J by 5 bases, with 13 bases between the two germline ends. The CDR3 has 13 amino acids. Germline V lookup: CDR1 MNHEY, CDR2 SVGEGT. CDR3 nucleotide sequence: TGTGCCAGCAGTAACATGGCAGGCCACGAGCAGTACTTC. It translates to CASSNMAGHEQYF.

The rearrangement links TRBV28 to TRBJ1-2; 7 bases fit TRBD1. With V trimmed by 9 bases and J by 8 bases, 15 bases remained unmatched. From germline, CDR1 is MDHEN and CDR2 SYDVKM. CDR3 length: 14 amino acids. The CDR3 loop is CASGIGGGLKGYTF. The CDR3 DNA reads TGTGCCAGTGGTATAGGAGGGGGCTTAAAAGGCTACACCTTC.

This clone was seen once. The rearrangement uses TRBV6-2 or TRBV6-3 and TRBJ2-2; TRBD1 is a possible D gene (5 bases). Germline assignment: CDR1 MNHEY and CDR2 SVGEGT. V lost 2 bases to trimming and J lost 3 bases, with 7 bases between them. The CDR3 is 14 amino acids. CDR3 nucleotide sequence: TGTGCCAGCAGTTACAGGGGCGACACCGGGGAGCTGTTTTTT. Translating it yields CASSYRGDTGELFF.

A few counts support this clone. In the same sample, other DNA sequences code for this CDR3. The chain employs TRBV5-6 and TRBJ1-5; the D gene is possibly TRBD1 (5 bases). The CDR3 consists of 13 residues. Trimming shortened V by 2 bases and J by 2 bases, and 5 bases separated the two germline ends. Germline assignment: CDR1 SGHDT and CDR2 YYEEEE. The CDR3 nucleotides are TGTGCCAGCAGCTTACAGGGCAATCAGCCCCAGCATTTT. Protein: CASSLQGNQPQHF. The full variable domain, rest sourced from reference TRBV5-6 and TRBJ1-5, is DAGVTQSPTHLIKTRGQQVTLRCSPKSGHDTVSWYQQALGQGPQFIFQYYEEEERQRGNFPDRFSGHQFPNYSSELNVNALLLGDSALYLCASSLQGNQPQHFGDGTRLSIL.

This clone showed up just a few times. V is TRBV9 and J is TRBJ2-2; 8 positions agree with TRBD2. CDR1 is SGDLS and CDR2 is YYNGEE in the germline V gene. The J segment lost 7 bases and the V segment lost 4 bases, leaving 6 bases of the junction unmatched. This CDR3 has 14 residues. This CDR3 reads CASSLQRGFGELFF. DNA for the CDR3: TGTGCCAGCAGCCTCCAGCGGGGGTTCGGGGAGCTGTTTTTT.

The chain uses TRBV19 and TRBJ2-7, with D perhaps TRBD1 (6 bases). The length of the CDR3 is 22 residues. Germline V gives CDR1 LNHDA, CDR2 SQIVND (reference sequence). V gave up 3 bases and J gave up 0 bases, with 33 bases separating them. The CDR3 DNA is TGTGCCAGTAGTATTGAGGGCCCCGACAGGCCGGGTAGGGTAAACCCCTCCTACGAGCAGTACGTC. It encodes CASSIEGPDRPGRVNPSYEQYV.

Remarks on this clone: Different DNA sequences within this sample yield the same CDR3. This sequence joins TRBV7-8 and TRBJ2-1, with D tentatively TRBD2 (5 bases). Per the germline V gene, CDR1 is SGHVS and CDR2 is FQNEAQ. Trimming took 3 bases from V and 4 from J, leaving 10 bases between them. The CDR3 runs to 14 residues. The DNA of the CDR3 is TGTGCCAGCAGCTTGGGTGCGGGTTACAATGAGCAGTTCTTC. The encoded protein is CASSLGAGYNEQFF.

CDR3 loop: CASRAGWDNQPQHF. In DNA form, the CDR3 reads TGTGCCAGCAGGGCAGGGTGGGACAATCAGCCCCAGCATTTT. The chain links TRBV2 to TRBJ1-5; D is possibly TRBD1 (5 bases). Trimming left V 6 bases short and J 3 bases short, with 12 bases between. CDR1 and CDR2 from the germline V gene are SNHLY and FYNNEI. CDR3 length: 14 residues.

This clone was seen a handful of times. CDR3 region: CASSLVRVANTGELFF. CDR3 DNA sequence: TGTGCCAGCAGCTTAGTTCGGGTAGCGAACACCGGGGAGCTGTTTTTT. The rearrangement uses TRBV7-2 and TRBJ2-2; no firm D call. Germline V gene sequence: CDR1 SGHTA, CDR2 FQGNSA. The CDR3 loop spans 16 amino acids. V was shortened by 1 base and J by 0 bases, with 9 bases between the two germline ends.

This clone has only a few counts. This rearrangement joins TRBV6-5 to TRBJ1-1; D uncertain. Germline V gene lookup returns CDR1 MNHEY and CDR2 SVGAGI. This CDR3 is 14 amino acids long. The V end was cut by 2 bases, the J end by 3 bases, with 10 bases between. CDR3 nucleotides: TGTGCCAGCAGTTACACAAGGGAGGACACTGAAGCTTTCTTT. It translates to CASSYTREDTEAFF.

V and J are TRBV7-2 and TRBJ1-5; D remains unclear. Germline-derived CDR1 and CDR2 are SGHTA and FQGNSA. Trimming removed 5 bases from V and 0 bases from J, with 17 bases in between. CDR3 size: 17 residues. In nucleotides, the CDR3 is TGTGCCAGCAGCCCCCGGATGGAGCCTCATAGCAATCAGCCCCAGCATTTT. The encoded protein is CASSPRMEPHSNQPQHF. Looking up the rest from reference TRBV7-2 and TRBJ1-5 gives the full variable domain: GAGVSQSPSNKVTEKGKDVELRCDPISGHTALYWYRQSLGQGLEFLIYFQGNSAPDKSGLPSDRFSAERTGGSVSTLTIQRTQQEDSAVYLCASSPRMEPHSNQPQHFGDGTRLSIL.

The chain combines TRBV2 with TRBJ2-3; 9 positions agree with TRBD2. Per the germline V gene, CDR1 is SNHLY and CDR2 is FYNNEI. The CDR3 has 17 amino acids. J gave up 3 bases and V 2 bases, and 9 bases lay outside the gene matches. CDR3: CASSERFVAGVTDTQYF. For the CDR3, the DNA is TGTGCCAGCAGTGAAAGATTCGTAGCGGGAGTTACAGATACGCAGTATTTT.